These T cell receptor beta chains were read from a single sample in a study of CD8 T cells in Susac syndrome. TCRdb independently ran MiXCR on the immunoSEQ multiplex PCR reads; one entry per CDR3 protein. There are 100,000 to 150,000 distinct CDR3 sequences in the sample; roughly 80% occur only once, and around 0.51% lies in the top ten. Material: CD8+ T cells from PBMCs. These TCRs come from a human donor with multiple sclerosis. The conserved cysteine and the conserved F or W are not part of the CDR3 here. The order of the fields is V gene, CDR3 protein.

v_gene: TRBV16
CDR3aa: ASSQSAGRQPQH

v_gene: TRBV10-2
CDR3aa: ASGQGGNQPQH

v_gene: TRBV5-4
CDR3aa: ASSLQGESNQPQH

v_gene: TRBV3-1
CDR3aa: ASSPSGGTDTQY

v_gene: TRBV3-1
CDR3aa: ASSQEHSKSNTGELF

v_gene: TRBV7-9
CDR3aa: ASSPGLAGGVTDTQY

v_gene: TRBV9
CDR3aa: ASSARDTEFTEAF

v_gene: TRBV6-1
CDR3aa: ASSQGTGGVNTEAF

v_gene: TRBV19
CDR3aa: ASQGIGGEKLF

v_gene: TRBV24-1
CDR3aa: ATPRGTGETQY

v_gene: TRBV11-2
CDR3aa: ASSLVESQY

v_gene: TRBV12-3/TRBV12-4
CDR3aa: ASSLQGEIGNEQF

v_gene: TRBV20-1
CDR3aa: SARGHRVNTEAF

v_gene: TRBV12-3/TRBV12-4
CDR3aa: ASSSGQWDPLLEPQH

v_gene: TRBV5-1
CDR3aa: ASSSGGSLETQY

v_gene: TRBV11-2
CDR3aa: ASSSGQADEQY

v_gene: TRBV5-1
CDR3aa: ASSSPEGQKGHEQY

v_gene: TRBV27
CDR3aa: ASSLLGAKNIQY

v_gene: TRBV19
CDR3aa: ASSIDGSGATEAF

v_gene: TRBV24-1
CDR3aa: ATSDPWTDNTGELF

v_gene: TRBV5-1
CDR3aa: ASSLELSAQETQY

v_gene: TRBV2
CDR3aa: ASSGLGGQDGYT

v_gene: TRBV5-6
CDR3aa: ASSLGLAGSTGELF

v_gene: TRBV7-9
CDR3aa: ASSSEQDSGANVLT

v_gene: TRBV2
CDR3aa: ASGLSGTHSNQPQH

v_gene: TRBV7-2
CDR3aa: ASSFTRESSYEQY

v_gene: TRBV30
CDR3aa: AWTLDGYEQY

v_gene: TRBV15
CDR3aa: ATSSGQGTIETQY

v_gene: TRBV28
CDR3aa: ASSLQGALTEAF

v_gene: TRBV5-4
CDR3aa: ASSASGTGLRNEQF

v_gene: TRBV18
CDR3aa: ASSPPDSSKETQY

v_gene: TRBV7-9
CDR3aa: ASSGWEAEAF

v_gene: TRBV6-6
CDR3aa: ATEGDSYEQY

v_gene: TRBV2
CDR3aa: ASSEFGEGGSPLH

v_gene: TRBV5-6
CDR3aa: ASSLLGTGPNEKLF

v_gene: TRBV30
CDR3aa: AWSVSGLAYNEQF

v_gene: TRBV7-9
CDR3aa: ASSLVITPGANEKLF

v_gene: TRBV2
CDR3aa: ASSGIGTYEQY

v_gene: TRBV18
CDR3aa: ASSESTGVSYDNEQF

v_gene: TRBV7-9
CDR3aa: ASSFGRTGDQPQH

v_gene: TRBV19
CDR3aa: ASCPLSSSYNEQF

v_gene: TRBV28
CDR3aa: ASSPSLQGSWETQY

v_gene: TRBV4-1
CDR3aa: ARSQEGGQGRGGGTEAF

v_gene: TRBV11-3
CDR3aa: ASSLGANTEAF